Reported below is one TCR beta chain. Its cognate antigen has yet to be identified. No per-base quality is available; no much larger clone lies one base away. CDR3 length: 14 amino acids, cysteine to phenylalanine. Only CDR3 DNA is held: 42 bases, read in frame from base 1. Here V drops 8 bases and J drops 0 bases, and the junction holds 4 bases not matched to any gene. Sequences SNHLY (CDR1) and FYNNEI (CDR2) are obtained from the germline V gene. Interpreted using the paper, the time point label stands for: resected brain tissue, or blood drawn just prior to surgery. The surgery cases showing the highest brain T cell transcript signatures were chosen for TCR beta chain sequencing of brain tissue and, when available, of blood. Before surgery, patients had received at least one anti-epileptic drug. The TCR-sequenced patients were children whose drug-resistant epilepsy was caused by tuberous sclerosis complex, focal cortical dysplasia, Rasmussen encephalitis or hemimegalencephaly. The blood samples were collected right before the epilepsy surgery. The Monarch genomic DNA purification kit was used to extract bulk genomic DNA from unsorted brain tissue and whole blood.

This entry comes from a study of brain T cells in children with intractable seizures (dated by TCRdb to the early 2020s). General notes on the study: A NanoString immunology panel was first used to screen resected brain tissue from some 51 pediatric epilepsy surgery cases for immune gene transcripts. Among the roughly 12 selected surgery cases, pre-surgery blood was additionally sequenced for eight, leaving four cases with brain tissue only. Study-wide conclusions, independent of this receptor: Because sequencing depth was different between pre-surgery and post-surgery blood, clones absent from the pre-surgery sample may reflect undersampling. Viral specificity was inferred solely from CDR3 sequence similarity, and the HCMV serostatus of the patients was not known.

TCR beta chain sequences were generated from genomic DNA using the immunoSEQ assay. The paper's data handling went like this. CDR3 sequences that did not begin with the conserved framework cysteine at position 104 were removed manually. To get clonality, the normalized Shannon's Diversity Index was subtracted from one, giving values from 0 (maximal diversity) to 1 (oligoclonal). Differences in the frequency of the same CDR3 between samples, such as brain versus blood, were assessed with chi-squared comparison-of-proportions tests. Public clonotypes were found through immuneACCESS searches, while the VDJdb browser was used to judge similarity to known antiviral clonotypes. TCRdb stores this immuneACCESS table with in-frame sequences only. Part of the clones is absent; in the studies checked, under half of the shortfall reflects unresolved V genes, and no reason is known for the rest. That table is the source of V, J and clone size, and D and trimming were worked out from the DNA. For this sample the table gives some 64,000 clones, of which approximately 95% were detected only once. The ten biggest clones cover 0.35% to 0.4% of the sample.

The origin of this receptor is a boy younger than two with focal cortical dysplasia and intractable seizures. The chain uses TRBV2 and TRBJ1-1; 9 nucleotides in the junction match TRBD1. The source material was peripheral blood, sampled at surgery. CDR3 region: CASRRQGVNTEAFF. The DNA sequence reads TGTGCCAGCCGAAGACAGGGGGTGAACACTGAAGCTTTCTTT.